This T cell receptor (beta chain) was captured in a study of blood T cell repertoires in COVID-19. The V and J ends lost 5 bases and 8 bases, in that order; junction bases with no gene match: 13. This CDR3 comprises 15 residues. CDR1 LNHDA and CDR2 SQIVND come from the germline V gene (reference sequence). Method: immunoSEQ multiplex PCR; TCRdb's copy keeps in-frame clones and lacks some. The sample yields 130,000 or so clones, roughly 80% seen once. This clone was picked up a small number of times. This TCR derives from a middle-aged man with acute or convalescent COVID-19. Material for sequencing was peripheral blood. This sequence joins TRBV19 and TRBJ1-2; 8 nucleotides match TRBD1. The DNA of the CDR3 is TGTGCCAGTAGTCAAACAAGGACAGGGCTAGGCGGCTACACCTTC. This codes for CASSQTRTGLGGYTF.